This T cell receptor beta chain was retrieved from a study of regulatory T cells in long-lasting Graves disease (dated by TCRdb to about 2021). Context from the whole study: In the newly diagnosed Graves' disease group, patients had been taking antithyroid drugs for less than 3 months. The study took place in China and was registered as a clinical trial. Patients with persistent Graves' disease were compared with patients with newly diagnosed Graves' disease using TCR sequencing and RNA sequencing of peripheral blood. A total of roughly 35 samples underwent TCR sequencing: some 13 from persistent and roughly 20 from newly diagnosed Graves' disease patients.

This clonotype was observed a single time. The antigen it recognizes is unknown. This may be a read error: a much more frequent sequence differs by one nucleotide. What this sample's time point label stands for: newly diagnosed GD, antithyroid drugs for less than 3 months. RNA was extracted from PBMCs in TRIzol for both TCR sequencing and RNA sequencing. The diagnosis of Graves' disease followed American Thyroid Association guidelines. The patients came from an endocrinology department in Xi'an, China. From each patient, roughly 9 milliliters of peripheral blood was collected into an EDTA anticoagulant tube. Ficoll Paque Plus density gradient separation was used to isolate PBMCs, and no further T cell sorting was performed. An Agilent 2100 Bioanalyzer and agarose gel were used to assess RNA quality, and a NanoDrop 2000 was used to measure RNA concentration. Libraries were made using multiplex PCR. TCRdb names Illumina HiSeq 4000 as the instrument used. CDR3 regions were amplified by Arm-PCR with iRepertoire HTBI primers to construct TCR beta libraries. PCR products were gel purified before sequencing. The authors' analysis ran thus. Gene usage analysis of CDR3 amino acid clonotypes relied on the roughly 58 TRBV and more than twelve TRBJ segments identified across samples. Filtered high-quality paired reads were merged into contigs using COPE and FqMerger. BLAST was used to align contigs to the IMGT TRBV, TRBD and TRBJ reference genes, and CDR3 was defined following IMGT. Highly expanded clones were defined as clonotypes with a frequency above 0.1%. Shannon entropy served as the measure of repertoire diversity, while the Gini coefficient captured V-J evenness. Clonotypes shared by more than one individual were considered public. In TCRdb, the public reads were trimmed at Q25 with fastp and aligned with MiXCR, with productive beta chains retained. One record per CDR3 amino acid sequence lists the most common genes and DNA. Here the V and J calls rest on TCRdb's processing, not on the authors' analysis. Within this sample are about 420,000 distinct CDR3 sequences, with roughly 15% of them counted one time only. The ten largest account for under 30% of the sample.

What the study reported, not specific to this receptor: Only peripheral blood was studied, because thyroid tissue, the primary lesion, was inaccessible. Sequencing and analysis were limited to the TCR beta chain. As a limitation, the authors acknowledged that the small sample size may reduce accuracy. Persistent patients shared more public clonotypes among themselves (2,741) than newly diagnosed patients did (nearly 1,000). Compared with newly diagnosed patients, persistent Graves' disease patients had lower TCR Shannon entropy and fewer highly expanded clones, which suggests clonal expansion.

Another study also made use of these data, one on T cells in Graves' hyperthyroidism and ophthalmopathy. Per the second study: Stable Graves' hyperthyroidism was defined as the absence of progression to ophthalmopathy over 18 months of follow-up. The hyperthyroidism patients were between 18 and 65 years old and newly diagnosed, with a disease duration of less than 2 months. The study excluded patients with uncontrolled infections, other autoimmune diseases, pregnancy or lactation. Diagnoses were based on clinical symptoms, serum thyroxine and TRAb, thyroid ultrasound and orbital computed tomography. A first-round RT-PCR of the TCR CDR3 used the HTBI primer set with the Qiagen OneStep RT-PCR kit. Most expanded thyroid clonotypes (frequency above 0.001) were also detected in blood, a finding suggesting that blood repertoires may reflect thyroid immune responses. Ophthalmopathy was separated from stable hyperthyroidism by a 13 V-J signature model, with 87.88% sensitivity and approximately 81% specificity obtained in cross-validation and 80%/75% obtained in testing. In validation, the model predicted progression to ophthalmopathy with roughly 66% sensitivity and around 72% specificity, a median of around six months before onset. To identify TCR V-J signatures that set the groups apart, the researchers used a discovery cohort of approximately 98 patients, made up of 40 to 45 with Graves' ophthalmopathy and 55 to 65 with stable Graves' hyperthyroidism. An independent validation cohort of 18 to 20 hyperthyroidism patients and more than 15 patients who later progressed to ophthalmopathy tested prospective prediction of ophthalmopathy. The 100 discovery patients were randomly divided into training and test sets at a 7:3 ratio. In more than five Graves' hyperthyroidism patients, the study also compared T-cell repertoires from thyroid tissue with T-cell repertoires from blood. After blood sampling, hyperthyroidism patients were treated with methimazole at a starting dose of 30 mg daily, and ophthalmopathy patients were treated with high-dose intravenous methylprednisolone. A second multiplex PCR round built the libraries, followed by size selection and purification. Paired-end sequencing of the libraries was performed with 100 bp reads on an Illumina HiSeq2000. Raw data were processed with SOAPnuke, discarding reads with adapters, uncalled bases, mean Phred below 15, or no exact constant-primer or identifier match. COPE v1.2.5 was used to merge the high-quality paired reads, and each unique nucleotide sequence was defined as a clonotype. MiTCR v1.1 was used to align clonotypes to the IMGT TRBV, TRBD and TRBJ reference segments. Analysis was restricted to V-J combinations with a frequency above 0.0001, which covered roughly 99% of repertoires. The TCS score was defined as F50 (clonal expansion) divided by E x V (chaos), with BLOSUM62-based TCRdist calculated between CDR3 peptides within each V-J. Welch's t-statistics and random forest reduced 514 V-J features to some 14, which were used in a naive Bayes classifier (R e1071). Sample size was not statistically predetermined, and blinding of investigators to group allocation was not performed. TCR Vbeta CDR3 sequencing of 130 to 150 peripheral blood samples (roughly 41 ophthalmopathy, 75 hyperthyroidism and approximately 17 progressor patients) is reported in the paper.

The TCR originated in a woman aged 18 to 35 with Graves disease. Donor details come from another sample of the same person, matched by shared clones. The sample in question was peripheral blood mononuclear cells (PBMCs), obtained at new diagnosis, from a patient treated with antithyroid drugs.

The sequence in DNA is TGTGCCAGCAGTGAGCGAGTGGGAATGAACACTGAAGCTCTCTTT. Its product reads: CASSERVGMNTEALF. The rearranged segments are TRBV6-2 or TRBV6-3 and TRBJ1-1; the D gene lacks a confident call. The CDR3 has 15 amino acids, counting the end cysteine and phenylalanine. Only the CDR3 portion is preserved as DNA: 45 bases, with reading frame beginning at the first base. According to the germline V gene, CDR1 reads MNHEY and CDR2 reads SVGEGT.